This passage covers 25 T cell receptor beta chains from one sample sequenced in a study of shared clonotypes between healthy human individuals. TCRdb keeps only in-frame clones here, not all; method: immunoSEQ multiplex PCR. The data hold approximately 720,000 clones, with 60% to 80% observed a single time. Material: memory CD4+ T cells sorted from blood. Specified subset: CD45RA-negative fraction. Every receptor here comes from a woman between 25 and 40 years old in good health.

This chain uses TRBV5-4 with TRBJ2-7; 7 nucleotides align to TRBD2. The CDR3 runs to 15 residues. J lost 0 bases, V lost 2 bases, and 5 bases had no gene match. CDR1 is SGHNT and CDR2 is YYREEE in the germline V gene (reference sequence). The CDR3 spells CASSLGLAASYEQYF. In DNA form, the CDR3 reads TGTGCCAGCAGCTTAGGCCTAGCGGCCTCCTACGAGCAGTACTTC.

This clone was seen just once. The chain is built from TRBV6-5 and TRBJ2-7, with 11 bases fitting TRBD2. CDR1 MNHEY and CDR2 SVGAGI come from the germline V gene. V lost 2 bases, J lost 4 bases, and 7 bases stayed unmatched. This CDR3 contains 16 residues. The CDR3 coding sequence is TGTGCCAGCAGTTACGGCGCTAGCGGGAGGACTTACGAGCAGTACTTC. Its translation is CASSYGASGRTYEQYF.

This chain joins TRBV7-3 and TRBJ2-3; D remains unclear. The V gene's germline CDR1 is SGHTA and CDR2 FQGTGA. Trimming removed 1 base from V and 0 bases from J, with 8 bases in between. This CDR3 comprises 15 residues. The CDR3: CASSLNYLSTDTQYF. The CDR3 DNA sequence: TGTGCCAGCAGCTTAAACTATCTCAGCACAGATACGCAGTATTTT.

CDR3 sequence (DNA): TGTGCCAGCAGTCTCCTCGGGACGGGAAATGAAAAACTGTTTTTT. It yields the protein CASSLLGTGNEKLFF. The chain combines TRBV6-6 with TRBJ1-4; D possibly corresponds to TRBD1 (5 bases). CDR1 is MNHNY, CDR2 SVGAGI, per germline (reference sequence). V lost 5 bases, J lost 5 bases, and 15 bases lay in between. The CDR3 runs 15 residues.

The chain is built from TRBV5-1 and TRBJ2-5; weak D call: TRBD2 (5 bases). The germline V and J ends were trimmed by 0 bases and 5 bases, with 17 bases remaining between them. Germline-derived CDR1 and CDR2 are SGHRS and YFSETQ. The CDR3 is made up of 16 amino acids. CDR3 nucleotide sequence: TGCGCCAGCAGCTTGGCCATCGGACTCGTGGCCGAGACCCAGTACTTC. Protein product: CASSLAIGLVAETQYF.

This rearrangement joins TRBV28 to TRBJ2-1; D may be TRBD1 (8 bases). This CDR3 is 16 amino acids long. V gave up 2 bases and J gave up 8 bases, with 19 bases separating them. Germline CDR1 and CDR2: MDHEN and SYDVKM. The CDR3 here is CASSLIETGGVDEQFF. CDR3 bases: TGTGCCAGCAGTTTAATAGAAACAGGGGGGGTTGATGAGCAGTTCTTC.

The chain carries TRBV7-9 and TRBJ1-1; TRBD1 matches 7 bases. The V and J ends lost 6 bases and 0 bases, in that order; junction bases with no gene match: 4. The germline CDR1 and CDR2 sequences are SEHNR and FQNEAQ (reference sequence). The CDR3 spans 14 residues. The CDR3 region is CASSWDSMNTEAFF. The CDR3 DNA is TGTGCCAGCAGTTGGGACAGCATGAACACTGAAGCTTTCTTT.

The V gene is TRBV4-2, the J gene TRBJ2-3; TRBD1 matches 11 bases. V lost 5 bases, J lost 3 bases, and 10 bases stayed unmatched. The CDR3 is 17 amino acids. From germline, CDR1 is LGHNA and CDR2 YNFKEQ. In DNA form, the CDR3 reads TGTGCCAGCAGCGGGACAGGGGGTGCCGCTTGGACAGATACGCAGTATTTT. Protein product: CASSGTGGAAWTDTQYF.

This chain uses TRBV18 with TRBJ2-1; TRBD2 matches at 11 bases. The germline CDR1 and CDR2 sequences are KGHSH and LQKENI. The CDR3 runs 15 residues. J lost 7 bases, V lost 1 base, and 3 bases had no gene match. For the CDR3, the DNA is TGTGCCAGCTCACCACGGCTAGCGGGAGGAAATGAGCAGTTCTTC. Its translation is CASSPRLAGGNEQFF.

The chain joins TRBV5-5 to TRBJ1-5, with D possibly being TRBD1 (5 bases). Germline V gene data show CDR1 as SGHKS and CDR2 as YYEKEE (reference sequence). The CDR3 has 13 amino acids. V lost 0 bases and J 10 bases, leaving 11 bases between the germline ends. CDR3 amino acids: CASSLEGEGPQHF. CDR3 in DNA: TGTGCCAGCAGCTTGGAAGGGGAAGGACCCCAGCATTTT.

V usage is TRBV5-1 and J usage is TRBJ1-4; 12 bases align to TRBD1. V lost 6 bases, J lost 6 bases, and 6 bases stayed unmatched. The CDR3 consists of 15 residues. The germline V gene encodes CDR1 SGHRS and CDR2 YFSETQ. Here the CDR3 reads CASTAGTGGDEKLFF. The CDR3, as DNA: TGCGCCAGCACCGCCGGGACAGGGGGCGATGAAAAACTGTTTTTT.

V and J are TRBV6-6 and TRBJ1-1; D remains unclear. The CDR3 has 13 amino acids. Germline CDR1 reads MNHNY; CDR2 reads SVGAGI (reference sequence). Trimming stripped 11 bases from V and 0 bases from J, with 13 bases between. The chain's CDR3 is CAHSLFVNTEAFF. Here the CDR3 DNA reads TGTGCCCACTCGCTATTCGTGAACACTGAAGCTTTCTTT.

The rearrangement joins TRBV6-6 to TRBJ2-7, with no clear D. The V gene lost 4 bases and the J gene lost 4 bases, with 8 bases spanning the gap. The CDR3 contains 12 residues. The germline V gene has CDR1 MNHNY and CDR2 SVGAGI (reference sequence). This CDR3 is CASSSLRYEQYF. CDR3 nucleotide sequence: TGTGCCAGCAGTTCCTTACGGTACGAGCAGTACTTC.

The chain couples TRBV18 to TRBJ1-3, with a possible D match to TRBD1 (6 bases). V was trimmed by 2 bases and J by 0 bases, leaving 17 bases between them. Germline CDR1 is KGHSH and CDR2 is LQKENI. This CDR3 contains 18 residues. The CDR3 protein is CASSPIHRTESSGNTIYF. CDR3 coding DNA: TGTGCCAGCTCACCAATTCACCGGACAGAAAGCTCTGGAAACACCATATATTTT.

This clone was detected only a few times. The chain carries TRBV6-5 and TRBJ1-1; D unresolved. Trimming removed 6 bases from V and 5 bases from J, with 16 bases in between. CDR1 and CDR2 from the germline V gene are MNHEY and SVGAGI. The CDR3 sequence is 14 residues long. The chain's CDR3 is CASRRTEQWTEAFF. In DNA, the CDR3 is TGTGCCAGCAGAAGGACGGAACAATGGACTGAAGCTTTCTTT.

The chain links TRBV2 to TRBJ1-1, with D uncertain. V lost 6 bases and J lost 2, with 10 bases in between. The CDR3 is 13 amino acids. The germline gives CDR1 SNHLY, CDR2 FYNNEI. The CDR3 loop is CASSLQFNTEAFF. The CDR3 DNA reads as TGTGCCAGCAGCTTACAGTTTAACACTGAAGCTTTCTTT. The full variable domain, with the rest looked up from reference TRBV2 and TRBJ1-1, is EPEVTQTPSHQVTQMGQEVILRCVPISNHLYFYWYRQILGQKVEFLVSFYNNEISEKSEIFDDQFSVERPDGSNFTLKIRSTKLEDSAMYFCASSLQFNTEAFFGQGTRLTVV.

This clone has a count of ten or more. The V and J genes are TRBV2 and TRBJ2-4; 7 positions match TRBD2. With V trimmed by 0 bases and J by 1 base, 6 bases remained unmatched. The CDR3 contains 17 residues. Germline assignment: CDR1 SNHLY and CDR2 FYNNEI. The CDR3, as DNA: TGTGCCAGCAGTGAAGCGGGAGGGGTAAGGGCCAAAAACATTCAGTACTTC. Residues: CASSEAGGVRAKNIQYF. Full variable domain (remainder filled in from reference TRBV2 and TRBJ2-4): EPEVTQTPSHQVTQMGQEVILRCVPISNHLYFYWYRQILGQKVEFLVSFYNNEISEKSEIFDDQFSVERPDGSNFTLKIRSTKLEDSAMYFCASSEAGGVRAKNIQYFGAGTRLSVL.

This sequence joins TRBV7-2 and TRBJ2-5; perhaps TRBD2 as D (5 bases). The CDR3 totals 13 residues. Germline V CDR1 and CDR2: SGHTA, FQGNSA. V was clipped by 1 base and J by 11 bases, with 14 bases between them. CDR3 in amino acids: CASSLGRVLEQYF. CDR3 bases: TGTGCCAGCAGCTTAGGGCGGGTCCTTGAGCAGTACTTC. Full variable domain (outside the CDR3, taken from reference TRBV7-2 and TRBJ2-5): GAGVSQSPSNKVTEKGKDVELRCDPISGHTALYWYRQSLGQGLEFLIYFQGNSAPDKSGLPSDRFSAERTGGSVSTLTIQRTQQEDSAVYLCASSLGRVLEQYFGPGTRLLVL.

In this sample, this clone turned up a few times. The chain couples TRBV5-1 to TRBJ2-7, with D tentatively TRBD1 (6 bases). Trimming removed 2 bases from V and 3 bases from J, with 12 bases in between. Germline V gene sequence: CDR1 SGHRS, CDR2 YFSETQ. The CDR3 consists of 14 residues. The CDR3 sequence: CASSFSGTNYEQYF. The CDR3 nucleotides are TGCGCCAGCAGCTTCTCCGGGACAAACTACGAGCAGTACTTC.

The chain uses TRBV11-2 and TRBJ1-5; weak D call: TRBD1 (6 bases). V shed 5 bases and J shed 0 bases, with 11 bases lying between them. Looked up from germline, CDR1 is SGHAT and CDR2 is FQNNGV. The CDR3 is made up of 15 amino acids. CDR3 DNA: TGTGCCAGCAGCCAGGGGATCCATAGCAATCAGCCCCAGCATTTT. It translates to CASSQGIHSNQPQHF.

This clone has just one count. The rearrangement uses TRBV29-1 and TRBJ2-3; D is uncertain. Looked up from germline, CDR1 is SQVTM and CDR2 is ANQGSEA. V was clipped by 6 bases and J by 1 base, with 17 bases between them. The length of the CDR3 is 15 residues. The DNA for the CDR3 is TGCAGCGTGCGACAACAGCCGCTGGGCACAGATACGCAGTATTTT. Translating gives CSVRQQPLGTDTQYF.

V usage is TRBV28 and J usage is TRBJ2-1; D may be TRBD1 (5 bases). The germline V gene encodes CDR1 MDHEN and CDR2 SYDVKM. With 6 bases removed from V and 1 base from J, the gap between germline ends came to 13 bases. This CDR3 spans 15 amino acids. This CDR3 reads CASSPLGVSYNEQFF. Written as DNA, the CDR3 is TGTGCCAGCAGCCCGTTAGGGGTTTCCTACAATGAGCAGTTCTTC.

On this clone itself: Other DNA sequences of this sample code for an identical CDR3. The gene calls are TRBV7-2 and TRBJ2-7; 12 bases line up with TRBD2. The CDR3 length is 15 residues. Losses at the gene ends were 4 bases for V and 1 base for J; bases not matched to a gene: 2. Germline V gene lookup returns CDR1 SGHTA and CDR2 FQGNSA. CDR3 sequence: CASSSGLAGSYEQYF. The CDR3 coding sequence is TGTGCCAGCAGCTCGGGACTAGCGGGTTCCTACGAGCAGTACTTC.

The chain couples TRBV19 to TRBJ1-4; D possibly corresponds to TRBD1 (6 bases). The CDR3 length is 15 residues. Trimming removed 4 bases at V and 7 bases at J, with 16 bases between. Germline loops: CDR1 LNHDA, CDR2 SQIVND (reference sequence). The CDR3: CASSTTGIWGEKLFF. The DNA of the CDR3 is TGTGCCAGTAGTACGACAGGTATCTGGGGTGAAAAACTGTTTTTT.

V usage is TRBV29-1 and J usage is TRBJ2-5, with D unresolved. Germline V gene sequence: CDR1 SQVTM, CDR2 ANQGSEA. CDR3 length: 11 residues. The V and J ends lost 4 bases and 5 bases respectively, with 8 bases between them. The CDR3 loop is CSVGYWETQYF. CDR3 nucleotide sequence: TGCAGCGTTGGCTACTGGGAGACCCAGTACTTC.